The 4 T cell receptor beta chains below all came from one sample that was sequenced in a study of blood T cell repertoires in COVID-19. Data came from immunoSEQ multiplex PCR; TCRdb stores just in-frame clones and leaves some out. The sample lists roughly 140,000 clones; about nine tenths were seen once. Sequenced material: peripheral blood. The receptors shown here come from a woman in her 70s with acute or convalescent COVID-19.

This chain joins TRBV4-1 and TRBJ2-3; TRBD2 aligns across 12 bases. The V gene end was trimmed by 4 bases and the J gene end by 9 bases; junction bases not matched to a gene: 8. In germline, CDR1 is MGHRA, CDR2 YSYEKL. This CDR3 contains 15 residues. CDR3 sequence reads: CASSPGTSGSRTQYF. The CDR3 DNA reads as TGCGCCAGCAGCCCTGGGACTAGCGGGTCCCGAACGCAGTATTTT.

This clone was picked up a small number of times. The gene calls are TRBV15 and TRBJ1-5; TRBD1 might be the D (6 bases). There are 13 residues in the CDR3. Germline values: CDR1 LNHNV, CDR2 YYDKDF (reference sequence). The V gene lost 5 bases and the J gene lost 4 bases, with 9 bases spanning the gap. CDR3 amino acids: CATSLQGNQPQHF. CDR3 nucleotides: TGTGCCACCAGCCTTCAGGGGAATCAGCCCCAGCATTTT.

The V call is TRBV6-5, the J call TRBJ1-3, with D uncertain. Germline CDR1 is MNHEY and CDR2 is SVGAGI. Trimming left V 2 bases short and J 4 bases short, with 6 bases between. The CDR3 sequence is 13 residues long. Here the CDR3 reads CASSYDRGNTIYF. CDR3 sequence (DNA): TGTGCCAGCAGTTACGATCGGGGAAACACCATATATTTT.

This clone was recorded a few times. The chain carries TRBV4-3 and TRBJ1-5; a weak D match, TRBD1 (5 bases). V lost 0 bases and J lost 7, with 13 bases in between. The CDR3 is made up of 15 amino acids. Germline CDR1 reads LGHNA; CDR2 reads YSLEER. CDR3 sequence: CASSQDLRVGQPQHF. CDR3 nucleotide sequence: TGCGCCAGCAGCCAAGATCTCAGGGTCGGGCAGCCCCAGCATTTT.